Listed here are 21 T cell receptor beta chains from one sample, sequenced in a study of T cells after yellow fever vaccination. Each CDR3 protein is one row after TCRdb ran MiXCR on the 5' RACE reads. The sample gives 250,000 or so distinct CDR3 sequences, approximately 3.5% of which show up once; under 20% is in the top ten. The sample was PBMCs, taken 15 days after the yellow fever booster vaccination. Receptor source: a young man who received the YFV17D yellow fever vaccine.

This clonotype was counted many times. The J gene is TRBJ2-5, the V gene TRBV29-1, with D possibly being TRBD2 (6 bases). Germline lookup yields CDR1 SQVTM and CDR2 ANQGSEA. Trimming took 4 bases from V and 4 from J, leaving 10 bases between them. There are 12 residues in the CDR3. The CDR3 sequence: CSVGVGGETQYF. DNA of the CDR3: TGCAGCGTTGGGGTGGGGGGAGAGACCCAGTACTTC.

Ten or more counts support this clonotype. The rearrangement uses TRBV7-2 and TRBJ2-7; 10 nucleotides match TRBD2. CDR1 and CDR2 from the germline V gene are SGHTA and FQGNSA. This CDR3 region has 17 residues. J gave up 1 base and V 3 bases, and 9 bases lay outside the gene matches. CDR3 loop: CASSFRLAGGESYEQYF. Here the CDR3 DNA reads TGTGCCAGCAGCTTTCGTTTAGCGGGGGGCGAGTCCTACGAGCAGTACTTC. The full variable domain, completed using reference TRBV7-2 and TRBJ2-7, is GAGVSQSPSNKVTEKGKDVELRCDPISGHTALYWYRQSLGQGLEFLIYFQGNSAPDKSGLPSDRFSAERTGGSVSTLTIQRTQQEDSAVYLCASSFRLAGGESYEQYFGPGTRLTVT.

This clonotype was observed at least ten times. The chain uses TRBV20-1 and TRBJ1-2; D may be TRBD1 (6 bases). Germline CDR1 and CDR2: DFQATT and SNEGSKA (reference sequence). V was pared by 7 bases and J by 1 base, with 7 bases between. This CDR3 contains 11 residues. The CDR3 loop reads CSGTDNYGYTF. CDR3 sequence (DNA): TGCAGTGGGACAGATAACTATGGCTACACCTTC.

This sequence joins TRBV12-5 and TRBJ1-5; D gene uncertain. Looked up from germline, CDR1 is LGHNT and CDR2 is FRNRAP. The CDR3 covers 13 residues. Trimming shortened V by 3 bases and J by 4 bases, and 7 bases separated the two germline ends. Here the CDR3 DNA reads TGTGCTAGTGGTTTATACAGAAATCAGCCCCAGCATTTT. This gives the protein CASGLYRNQPQHF.

This clonotype showed up many times. V is TRBV2 and J is TRBJ2-7, with D possibly being TRBD2 (5 bases). The CDR3 sequence is 14 residues long. The V and J ends lost 3 bases and 7 bases respectively, with 16 bases between them. CDR1 is SNHLY, CDR2 FYNNEI, per germline. CDR3 coding DNA: TGTGCCAGCAGTGATCGTGGCAGGCCGGGAGAGCAGTACTTC. Its translation is CASSDRGRPGEQYF.

V usage is TRBV4-3 and J usage is TRBJ2-5; TRBD2 matches at 11 bases. V trimming: 4 bases; J trimming: 9 bases; junction bases outside the gene matches: 7. The germline CDR1 and CDR2 sequences are LGHNA and YSLEER. This CDR3 is 14 amino acids long. For the CDR3, the DNA is TGCGCCAGCAGCCGTACGACTAGCGGGGAGGCCCAGTACTTC. It codes for CASSRTTSGEAQYF.

This clonotype has at least ten counts. This chain connects TRBV5-1 to TRBJ1-1; 8 bases map to TRBD1. The V gene's germline CDR1 is SGHRS and CDR2 YFSETQ. V was pared by 4 bases and J by 4 bases, with 6 bases of the junction left unmatched. There are 14 residues in the CDR3. This chain's CDR3 is CASSEQGGSTEAFF. The CDR3 DNA reads as TGCGCCAGCAGCGAACAGGGGGGCTCCACTGAAGCTTTCTTT.

This clonotype was observed many times. The rearrangement joins TRBV6-2 or TRBV6-3 to TRBJ2-1; 10 bases are a match to TRBD2. The trim removed 6 bases at V and 4 bases at J, leaving 6 bases unmatched. This CDR3 has 15 residues. CDR1 and CDR2 from the germline V gene are MNHEY and SVGEGT. This CDR3 is CASSNLAGGYNEQFF. DNA of the CDR3: TGTGCCAGCAGCAACTTAGCGGGGGGTTACAATGAGCAGTTCTTC.

This clonotype was counted ten times or more. The V and J genes are TRBV27 and TRBJ2-1, with 11 bases matching TRBD2. Germline CDR1 is MNHEY and CDR2 is SMNVEV (reference sequence). With V trimmed by 5 bases and J by 7 bases, 10 bases remained unmatched. The CDR3 has 16 residues. This chain's CDR3 is CASSPTSTSGANEQFF. CDR3 DNA: TGTGCCAGCAGTCCAACATCGACTAGCGGGGCAAATGAGCAGTTCTTC.

V gene TRBV12-3 or TRBV12-4 combines with J gene TRBJ2-1; D gene ambiguous. CDR3 size: 15 residues. The ends were cut back, 1 base at V and 2 bases at J, with 9 bases in the middle. Here the CDR3 DNA reads TGTGCCAGCAGTTTAGGCAGGCCACCCTACAATGAGCAGTTCTTC. Translated, it gives CASSLGRPPYNEQFF.

In this sample, this clonotype turned up many times. This rearrangement joins TRBV5-1 to TRBJ2-7; tentatively, D is TRBD1 (5 bases). Between the trimmed V and J ends, which lost 2 bases and 2 bases, there was a span of 11 bases. Germline values: CDR1 SGHRS, CDR2 YFSETQ. The CDR3 length is 14 residues. The CDR3 DNA reads as TGCGCCAGCAGCTTACAGGAAAACCCCTACGAGCAGTACTTC. Protein sequence: CASSLQENPYEQYF.

This clonotype was detected ten times or more. The rearrangement joins TRBV10-3 to TRBJ1-1; 7 bases are shared with TRBD1. The CDR3 is made up of 13 amino acids. Germline lookup yields CDR1 ENHRY and CDR2 SYGVKD. J was trimmed by 1 base and V by 6 bases; bases with no gene match: 2. Written as DNA, the CDR3 is TGTGCCATCAGGACAGGGACGAACACTGAAGCTTTCTTT. Its protein is CAIRTGTNTEAFF.

This clonotype was counted many times. The rearrangement uses TRBV20-1 and TRBJ2-7; a weak D match, TRBD2 (6 bases). This CDR3 has 17 amino acids. V lost 6 bases and J 7 bases, leaving 31 bases between the germline ends. Per the germline V gene, CDR1 is DFQATT and CDR2 is SNEGSKA (reference sequence). CDR3 amino acids: CSAASLGGWQGTREQYF. The CDR3 DNA reads TGCAGTGCCGCTAGTCTTGGGGGGTGGCAGGGAACGAGGGAGCAGTACTTC.

V usage is TRBV6-6 and J usage is TRBJ1-2, with TRBD1 matching 9 bases. This CDR3 spans 15 amino acids. Germline CDR1 MNHNY, CDR2 SVGAGI (reference sequence). V lost 2 bases, J lost 2 bases, and 3 bases stayed unmatched. The CDR3 sequence: CASSYLGQGNYGYTF. CDR3 coding DNA: TGTGCCAGCAGTTACCTGGGACAGGGAAACTATGGCTACACCTTC.

Ten or more counts support this clonotype. The chain has TRBV3-1 and TRBJ2-3; D remains ambiguous. The V end lost 5 bases, the J end lost 4 bases, and 7 bases lay between the germline ends. The CDR3 loop spans 12 amino acids. CDR1 LGHDT and CDR2 YNNKEL come from the germline V gene (reference sequence). CDR3 coding DNA: TGTGCCAGCAGCAACAGCGCAGATACGCAGTATTTT. Translation gives CASSNSADTQYF.

This clonotype was recorded many times. The chain recombines TRBV7-2 with TRBJ1-2; D possibly corresponds to TRBD1 (5 bases). Per the germline V gene, CDR1 is SGHTA and CDR2 is FQGNSA. V shed 2 bases and J shed 0 bases, with 16 bases lying between them. The CDR3 is 17 amino acids. DNA of the CDR3: TGTGCCAGCAGCTTACAAGCAGGGAGGGGAACTAACTATGGCTACACCTTC. It is translated as CASSLQAGRGTNYGYTF.

There are many counts of this clonotype. The chain recombines TRBV3-1 with TRBJ1-1, with 10 bases matching TRBD1. V lost 4 bases, J lost 0 bases, and 8 bases stayed unmatched. The CDR3 loop spans 17 amino acids. Germline V gives CDR1 LGHDT, CDR2 YNNKEL (reference sequence). The CDR3 region is CASSPRDRGVLNTEAFF. CDR3 nucleotide sequence: TGTGCCAGCAGCCCCCGGGACAGGGGAGTTTTGAACACTGAAGCTTTCTTT.

The chain joins TRBV5-4 to TRBJ2-3, with 9 nucleotides matching TRBD2. Germline-derived CDR1 and CDR2 are SGHNT and YYREEE (reference sequence). This CDR3 is built from 13 residues. V was pared by 7 bases and J by 4 bases, with 4 bases of the junction left unmatched. This CDR3 reads CASSTSGADTQYF. As DNA, the CDR3 is TGTGCCAGCTCGACTAGCGGAGCAGATACGCAGTATTTT.

This clonotype has ten or more counts. The J gene is TRBJ2-7, the V gene TRBV6-2 or TRBV6-3, with D tentatively TRBD1 or TRBD2 (6 bases each). Trimming cost V 11 bases and J 7 bases, with 18 bases left between them. The CDR3 is made up of 12 amino acids. Per germline, CDR1 MNHEY and CDR2 SVGEGT. This CDR3 is CAAATGAGEQYV. CDR3 sequence (DNA): TGTGCCGCCGCGACAGGTGCGGGAGAGCAGTACGTC.

In this sample, this clonotype turned up many times. The rearrangement joins TRBV10-3 to TRBJ2-1; TRBD2 might be the D (5 bases). V lost 7 bases to trimming and J lost 7 bases, with 8 bases between them. Germline assignment: CDR1 ENHRY and CDR2 SYGVKD. This CDR3 comprises 11 residues. The CDR3 sequence: CAITGENEQFF. CDR3 sequence (DNA): TGTGCCATCACCGGGGAGAATGAGCAGTTCTTC.

This clonotype was observed many times. The V gene is TRBV5-5, the J gene TRBJ2-5; D unresolved. CDR1 is SGHKS, CDR2 YYEKEE, per germline (reference sequence). V was trimmed by 4 bases and J by 5 bases, leaving 12 bases between them. There are 13 residues in the CDR3. The CDR3 DNA is TGTGCCAGCAGCGCGCAGCCCGGCGAGACCCAGTACTTC. Protein: CASSAQPGETQYF.